Shown below are 16 T cell receptor beta chains from a single sample sequenced in a study of T cell changes during pregnancy in multiple sclerosis. Sequenced by immunoSEQ multiplex PCR; TCRdb stores in-frame clones only, minus some. The table lists approximately 80,000 clones, 93% of them singletons. Here the sequenced sample was peripheral blood, taken in the second trimester of pregnancy. These receptors were collected from a female donor in good health, enrolled as a control in a pregnancy study.

This sequence joins TRBV6-1 and TRBJ1-1, with a possible D match to TRBD1 (6 bases). The V gene lost 10 bases and the J gene lost 4 bases, with 13 bases spanning the gap. CDR3 length equals 12 residues. The V gene's germline CDR1 is MNHNS and CDR2 SASEGT. The CDR3 nucleotides read TGTGCCACTCACAGGGACCGCACTGAAGCTTTCTTT. Translation: CATHRDRTEAFF.

CDR3: CASSVEALVLSGNTIYF. For the CDR3, the DNA is TGTGCCAGCAGCGTAGAAGCTCTAGTCCTCTCTGGAAACACCATATATTTT. J is TRBJ1-3 and V is TRBV9; the D is unclear. CDR1 and CDR2 (germline): SGDLS, YYNGEE. With 0 bases removed from V and 0 bases from J, the gap between germline ends came to 13 bases. The CDR3 length is 17 residues.

The V and J genes are TRBV7-3 and TRBJ2-1; TRBD2 might be the D (7 bases). V dropped 4 bases and J dropped 9 bases, with 16 bases sitting between them. The CDR3 consists of 14 residues. The germline V gene has CDR1 SGHTA and CDR2 FQGTGA. The CDR3 spells CASSWGAASGEQFF. In nucleotides, the CDR3 is TGTGCCAGCAGCTGGGGGGCGGCTAGCGGTGAGCAGTTCTTC. Full variable domain (rest looked up from reference TRBV7-3 and TRBJ2-1): GAGVSQTPSNKVTEKGKYVELRCDPISGHTALYWYRQSLGQGPEFLIYFQGTGAADDSGLPNDRFFAVRPEGSVSTLKIQRTERGDSAVYLCASSWGAASGEQFFGPGTRLTVL.

The chain is built from TRBV7-2 and TRBJ1-4, with 7 bases fitting TRBD1. Per germline, CDR1 SGHTA and CDR2 FQGNSA. The J segment lost 8 bases and the V segment lost 5 bases, leaving 11 bases of the junction unmatched. The CDR3 is 15 amino acids. This CDR3 is CASSLPTGHNEKLFF. The CDR3 nucleotides are TGTGCCAGCAGCCTTCCGACAGGGCATAACGAAAAACTGTTTTTT.

This sequence joins TRBV7-9 and TRBJ2-2, with 7 nucleotides matching TRBD1. The junction had 11 bases not matched to a gene; V was cut back by 4 bases and J by 6 bases. Germline V gene lookup returns CDR1 SEHNR and CDR2 FQNEAQ (reference sequence). The CDR3 covers 16 residues. This chain's CDR3 is CASSSPGDRAAGELFF. The CDR3 coding sequence is TGTGCCAGCAGCTCCCCCGGCGACAGGGCTGCCGGGGAGCTGTTTTTT.

The gene calls are TRBV4-2 and TRBJ1-3, with TRBD1 as a possible D gene (6 bases). The germline CDR1 and CDR2 sequences are LGHNA and YNFKEQ. The V end lost 4 bases, the J end lost 0 bases, and 13 bases lay between the germline ends. The CDR3 contains 16 residues. The CDR3 reads CASSRMSGASGNTIYF. DNA for the CDR3: TGTGCCAGCAGCCGAATGTCAGGGGCCTCTGGAAACACCATATATTTT.

The chain is built from TRBV6-1 and TRBJ2-3; a possible D gene is TRBD2 (6 bases). The CDR3 totals 16 residues. Trimming shortened V by 0 bases and J by 7 bases, and 17 bases separated the two germline ends. CDR1 MNHNS and CDR2 SASEGT come from the germline V gene. This chain's CDR3 is CASSEATLGRSYTQYF. In DNA form, the CDR3 reads TGTGCCAGCAGTGAAGCGACGCTAGGGAGGTCATATACGCAGTATTTT.

The genes are TRBV5-6 and TRBJ1-1, with D maybe TRBD1 (6 bases). Germline CDR1 reads SGHDT; CDR2 reads YYEEEE. This CDR3 is 16 amino acids long. The ends were cut back, 1 base at V and 2 bases at J, with 15 bases in the middle. The DNA of the CDR3 is TGTGCCAGCAGCTTGAGGTGGGGGGGGCCCAACACTGAAGCTTTCTTT. Amino acid sequence: CASSLRWGGPNTEAFF.

The rearrangement uses TRBV2 and TRBJ2-7, with D perhaps matching TRBD2 (6 bases). In germline, CDR1 is SNHLY, CDR2 FYNNEI. This CDR3 is 15 amino acids long. Trimming shortened V by 0 bases and J by 2 bases, and 11 bases separated the two germline ends. This CDR3 reads CASSEAGWGAYEQYF. In nucleotides, the CDR3 is TGTGCCAGCAGTGAAGCCGGTTGGGGGGCCTACGAGCAGTACTTC.

The CDR3 DNA sequence: TGCGCCAGCAGCCCTCGCCTTGCGGGACAGAGCACAGATACGCAGTATTTT. Amino acids: CASSPRLAGQSTDTQYF. The chain combines TRBV4-1 with TRBJ2-3, with D perhaps matching TRBD1 (7 bases). The CDR3 has 17 amino acids. Germline CDR1 MGHRA, CDR2 YSYEKL. Trimming left V 4 bases short and J 0 bases short, with 17 bases between.

The chain recombines TRBV25-1 with TRBJ1-2, with D unclear. The length of the CDR3 is 15 residues. V lost 3 bases, J lost 2 bases, and 13 bases lay in between. The germline CDR1 and CDR2 sequences are MGHDK and SYGVNS. CDR3 sequence: CASSDSVLVNYGYTF. The CDR3 region has the DNA TGTGCCAGCAGTGACTCGGTGTTGGTGAACTATGGCTACACCTTC.

The rearrangement links TRBV7-2 to TRBJ2-4, with 9 nucleotides matching TRBD2. Per germline, CDR1 SGHTA and CDR2 FQGNSA. After removal of 0 bases from V and 2 bases from J, the junction contained 2 bases not matched to a gene. The CDR3 runs 16 residues. CDR3 in DNA: TGTGCCAGCAGCTTAGCAGCGGGGGGCTCCAAAAACATTCAGTACTTC. Translation gives CASSLAAGGSKNIQYF.

The rearrangement uses TRBV30 and TRBJ1-1; 7 nucleotides line up with TRBD1. After removal of 5 bases from V and 7 bases from J, the junction contained 7 bases not matched to a gene. The V gene's germline CDR1 is GTSNPN and CDR2 SVGIG (reference sequence). The CDR3 spans 12 residues. The CDR3 protein is CAWFGQAFEAFF. Here the CDR3 DNA reads TGTGCCTGGTTCGGACAGGCGTTTGAAGCTTTCTTT. The whole variable domain, filled in from reference TRBV30 and TRBJ1-1, reads SQTIHQWPATLVQPVGSPLSLECTVEGTSNPNLYWYRQAAGRGLQLLFYSVGIGQISSEVPQNLSASRPQDRQFILSSKKLLLSDSGFYLCAWFGQAFEAFFGQGTRLTVV.

This chain connects TRBV7-2 to TRBJ2-7; TRBD1 matches at 8 bases. The CDR3 loop spans 18 amino acids. Germline V gene sequence: CDR1 SGHTA, CDR2 FQGNSA. Trimming at V came to 5 bases and at J to 2 bases, leaving 17 bases not matched to a gene. The chain's CDR3 is CASSRRQGPGGIPYEQYF. CDR3 sequence (DNA): TGTGCCAGCAGCCGCAGACAGGGGCCCGGGGGCATACCCTACGAGCAGTACTTC. The variable domain in full, with the rest retrieved from reference TRBV7-2 and TRBJ2-7, is GAGVSQSPSNKVTEKGKDVELRCDPISGHTALYWYRQSLGQGLEFLIYFQGNSAPDKSGLPSDRFSAERTGGSVSTLTIQRTQQEDSAVYLCASSRRQGPGGIPYEQYFGPGTRLTVT.

The chain employs TRBV9 and TRBJ2-1; D remains ambiguous. The germline V gene encodes CDR1 SGDLS and CDR2 YYNGEE. The CDR3 has 13 amino acids. V lost 0 bases, J lost 3 bases, and 4 bases lay in between. In DNA, the CDR3 is TGTGCCAGCAGCGTAGCGGGCTACAATGAGCAGTTCTTC. Translated, it gives CASSVAGYNEQFF.

As concerns this clone: Distinct nucleotide sequences in the sample also encode this CDR3. The chain recombines TRBV30 with TRBJ2-7; perhaps TRBD1 as D (5 bases). V was shortened by 1 base and J by 0 bases, with 10 bases between the two germline ends. The CDR3 covers 14 residues. CDR1 is GTSNPN and CDR2 is SVGIG in the germline V gene (reference sequence). The CDR3 DNA sequence: TGTGCCTGGAGTGGGGGCGGAAGCTCCTACGAGCAGTACTTC. It specifies CAWSGGGSSYEQYF.